These 18 T cell receptor beta chains share one sample of origin, sequenced in a study of beta chain features in type 1 diabetes. Sequencing targeted expressed TCRB transcripts, as all isolated RNA had been reverse transcribed. Some clones are missing from TCRdb's copy, which holds only in-frame ones; the method was immunoSEQ multiplex PCR. In the table there are around 240,000 clones, 9.6% of which are singletons. Input material: naive CD4+ T cells from blood. These receptor sequences come from a woman under 30 in good health.

This chain links TRBV19 with TRBJ1-2; possible D gene TRBD1, 5 bases. V dropped 5 bases and J dropped 1 base, with 8 bases sitting between them. Germline CDR1 LNHDA, CDR2 SQIVND (reference sequence). There are 13 residues in the CDR3. The CDR3 loop reads CASSLQDNYGYTF. The DNA for the CDR3 is TGTGCCAGTAGTCTACAGGATAACTATGGCTACACCTTC. Complete variable domain (other parts from reference TRBV19 and TRBJ1-2): DGGITQSPKYLFRKEGQNVTLSCEQNLNHDAMYWYRQDPGQGLRLIYYSQIVNDFQKGDIAEGYSVSREKKESFPLTVTSAQKNPTAFYLCASSLQDNYGYTFGSGTRLTVV.

This clone has at least ten counts. The V call is TRBV7-2, the J call TRBJ2-4; D may be TRBD1 (6 bases). Germline V gene lookup returns CDR1 SGHTA and CDR2 FQGNSA. Trimming cost V 5 bases and J 0 bases, with 14 bases left between them. The CDR3 is 16 residues long. Here the CDR3 DNA reads TGTGCCAGCAGCCTACAGGGAAGGCCAGCCAAAAACATTCAGTACTTC. This gives the protein CASSLQGRPAKNIQYF.

Many counts were recorded for this clone. This chain joins TRBV29-1 and TRBJ2-5; D is possibly TRBD2 (7 bases). The V end lost 1 base, the J end lost 5 bases, and 14 bases lay between the germline ends. Germline V lookup: CDR1 SQVTM, CDR2 ANQGSEA. The CDR3 length is 14 residues. CDR3 loop: CSVEVLGGLETQYF. CDR3 DNA: TGCAGCGTTGAAGTCTTGGGGGGGCTGGAGACCCAGTACTTC.

The V gene is TRBV7-9, the J gene TRBJ2-5; D remains unclear. Trimming cost V 4 bases and J 0 bases, with 12 bases left between them. Germline CDR1 reads SEHNR; CDR2 reads FQNEAQ (reference sequence). The CDR3 consists of 15 residues. CDR3 residues: CASSSAAVYQETQYF. The CDR3 bases are TGTGCCAGCAGCTCCGCGGCAGTTTACCAAGAGACCCAGTACTTC.

The V call is TRBV7-9, the J call TRBJ2-7, with 12 bases fitting TRBD2. Germline-derived CDR1 and CDR2 are SEHNR and FQNEAQ (reference sequence). CDR3 length equals 16 residues. The V segment lost 4 bases and the J segment 6 bases; nucleotides outside the gene matches: 10. The CDR3 DNA follows: TGTGCCAGCAGCTCCGGGCGAGGACTAGCGGGACCCGAGCAGTACTTC. Protein sequence: CASSSGRGLAGPEQYF.

The gene calls are TRBV30 and TRBJ1-2; TRBD1 might be the D (6 bases). Germline CDR1 and CDR2: GTSNPN and SVGIG (reference sequence). Trimming removed 0 bases at V and 5 bases at J, with 7 bases between. The CDR3 is made up of 12 amino acids. The CDR3 sequence: CAWSVTGYGYTF. The CDR3 nucleotides are TGTGCCTGGAGTGTAACAGGGTATGGCTACACCTTC.

V usage is TRBV10-3 and J usage is TRBJ1-2; a possible D gene is TRBD1 (5 bases). CDR3 length equals 13 residues. V gave up 6 bases and J gave up 6 bases, with 14 bases separating them. The germline CDR1 and CDR2 sequences are ENHRY and SYGVKD. This CDR3 is CAIRNDRSDGYTF. CDR3 nucleotides: TGTGCCATCAGGAACGACAGATCCGATGGCTACACCTTC.

The chain employs TRBV6-1 and TRBJ1-4; TRBD1 is a possible D gene (5 bases). The germline V and J ends were trimmed by 10 bases and 0 bases, with 12 bases remaining between them. CDR3 length: 14 residues. Germline-derived CDR1 and CDR2 are MNHNS and SASEGT. The CDR3 coding sequence is TGTGCCACCCGCCGACAGTCAACTAATGAAAAACTGTTTTTT. Protein: CATRRQSTNEKLFF.

The chain combines TRBV5-6 with TRBJ2-4; possibly TRBD1 for D (6 bases). CDR3 size: 19 residues. Trimming removed 2 bases from V and 1 base from J, with 22 bases in between. CDR1 and CDR2 (germline): SGHDT, YYEEEE. CDR3 loop: CASSFILSRPGEAKNIQYF. The DNA for the CDR3 is TGTGCCAGCAGCTTCATTTTAAGCAGGCCAGGGGAGGCCAAAAACATTCAGTACTTC.

V usage is TRBV6-6 and J usage is TRBJ2-3, with 8 bases fitting TRBD1. CDR1 and CDR2 (germline): MNHNY, SVGAGI (reference sequence). The CDR3 loop spans 15 amino acids. V dropped 7 bases and J dropped 1; count of bases not matched to a gene: 7. CDR3 in DNA: TGTGCCAGCACGGGTGGACAGGGAGGCACAGATACGCAGTATTTT. Amino acid sequence: CASTGGQGGTDTQYF.

This clone was detected only a few times. The chain links TRBV5-4 to TRBJ2-3, with 7 bases lining up with TRBD1. This CDR3 has 12 residues. From germline, CDR1 is SGHNT and CDR2 YYREEE (reference sequence). With V trimmed by 5 bases and J by 4 bases, 1 base remained unmatched. The CDR3 DNA reads TGTGCCAGCAGAGGGACAGCAGATACGCAGTATTTT. Its translation is CASRGTADTQYF.

This clone has a handful of counts. The chain carries TRBV4-1 and TRBJ2-3; D is perhaps TRBD2 (6 bases). This CDR3 is 14 amino acids long. Looked up from germline, CDR1 is MGHRA and CDR2 is YSYEKL. Trimming took 6 bases from V and 2 from J, leaving 12 bases between them. CDR3 sequence reads: CASSPTRDTDTQYF. The CDR3 region has the DNA TGCGCCAGCAGTCCCACGCGGGACACAGATACGCAGTATTTT.

This clone showed up just a few times. Other DNA sequences of this sample code for an identical CDR3. In nucleotides, the CDR3 is TGCAGCGCTGACAGGGGGTTGAACACTGAAGCTTTCTTT. Translation gives CSADRGLNTEAFF. The chain joins TRBV29-1 to TRBJ1-1; 9 bases are a match to TRBD1. CDR1 is SQVTM, CDR2 ANQGSEA, per germline. V gave up 7 bases and J gave up 0 bases; unmatched junction bases: 3. This CDR3 spans 13 amino acids.

This chain uses TRBV9 with TRBJ2-2; D may be TRBD2 (6 bases). Trimming took off 5 bases at V and 5 bases at J, with 16 bases between the two ends. This CDR3 comprises 15 residues. CDR1 is SGDLS and CDR2 is YYNGEE in the germline V gene. CDR3 coding DNA: TGTGCCAGCAGTTCAGTGGGGGGATATACCGGGGAGCTGTTTTTT. Translated, it gives CASSSVGGYTGELFF.

This clone occurred a few times. V is TRBV27 and J is TRBJ2-7; 12 bases are a match to TRBD2. There are 14 residues in the CDR3. Germline V gene lookup returns CDR1 MNHEY and CDR2 SMNVEV (reference sequence). After removal of 7 bases from V and 2 bases from J, the junction contained 3 bases not matched to a gene. The chain's CDR3 is CASKRTSGTYEQYF. The CDR3 nucleotides read TGTGCCAGCAAACGGACTAGCGGGACCTACGAGCAGTACTTC.

This clone was observed a few times. Different DNA sequences within this sample yield the same CDR3. The chain uses TRBV18 and TRBJ1-1; 8 nucleotides agree with TRBD1. CDR1 is KGHSH and CDR2 is LQKENI in the germline V gene. After removal of 3 bases from V and 1 base from J, the junction contained 1 base not matched to a gene. CDR3 length: 14 amino acids. The CDR3 is CASSPDRANTEAFF. The CDR3 DNA sequence: TGTGCCAGCTCACCGGACAGGGCGAACACTGAAGCTTTCTTT.

This clone showed up just a few times. This sequence joins TRBV30 and TRBJ2-1, with 9 positions matching TRBD1. Looked up from germline, CDR1 is GTSNPN and CDR2 is SVGIG (reference sequence). This CDR3 region has 14 residues. With 4 bases clipped from V and 7 bases from J, the junction kept 8 bases outside the gene matches. The CDR3 coding sequence is TGTGCCTGGAAGCGTTGGACAGGGGAAAATGAGCAGTTCTTC. Translated: CAWKRWTGENEQFF.

This clone was seen ten or more times. The chain recombines TRBV7-2 with TRBJ2-5; D is possibly TRBD2 (5 bases). Germline lookup yields CDR1 SGHTA and CDR2 FQGNSA. V was clipped by 6 bases and J by 7 bases, with 18 bases between them. This CDR3 comprises 14 residues. The CDR3 coding sequence is TGTGCCAGCAGTCTCCCCGGGGATGGACGGACCCAGTACTTC. It yields the protein CASSLPGDGRTQYF.